Reported below is one T cell receptor (beta chain). The CDR3 consists of 10 residues. Germline CDR1 SQVTM, CDR2 ANQGSEA. V gave up 7 bases and J gave up 3 bases, with 7 bases separating them. The sample is drawn from a study of T cell responses to AZD1222 COVID-19 vaccine. Assay used: immunoSEQ multiplex PCR; TCRdb lists only in-frame clones, some missing. Among around 150,000 clones listed, over 85% were seen once. This clonotype was sampled from an adult in good health. The material sequenced was peripheral blood, taken on day 0 of AZD1222 vaccination. The chain employs TRBV29-1 and TRBJ2-7; no clear D gene. Here the CDR3 DNA reads TGCAGCGCCAAGAGCTACGAGCAGTACTTC. It translates to CSAKSYEQYF.